This T cell receptor (beta chain) was identified in a study of blood T cells in healthy people across ages. For the second PCR, which ran for roughly 6 to 11 cycles, a sample-barcoded 5' primer and a J-beta primer mix were used. TCRdb recomputed calls from the 5' RACE reads with MiXCR, one row per CDR3 protein. Of around 1,900,000 distinct CDR3 sequences in the sample, about two fifths were seen once. With 4 bases clipped from V and 2 bases from J, the junction kept 8 bases outside the gene matches. Germline CDR1 and CDR2: SGHKS and YYEKEE (reference sequence). The CDR3 length is 15 residues. This clonotype was picked up a small number of times.

The sequencing input was blood. This TCR came from a human donor in good health. The chain employs TRBV5-5 and TRBJ2-7, with 8 bases identical to TRBD1. CDR3 bases: TGTGCCAGCAGCCCTTCCCGGGACAGGACCTACGAGCAGTACTTC. Its protein is CASSPSRDRTYEQYF.